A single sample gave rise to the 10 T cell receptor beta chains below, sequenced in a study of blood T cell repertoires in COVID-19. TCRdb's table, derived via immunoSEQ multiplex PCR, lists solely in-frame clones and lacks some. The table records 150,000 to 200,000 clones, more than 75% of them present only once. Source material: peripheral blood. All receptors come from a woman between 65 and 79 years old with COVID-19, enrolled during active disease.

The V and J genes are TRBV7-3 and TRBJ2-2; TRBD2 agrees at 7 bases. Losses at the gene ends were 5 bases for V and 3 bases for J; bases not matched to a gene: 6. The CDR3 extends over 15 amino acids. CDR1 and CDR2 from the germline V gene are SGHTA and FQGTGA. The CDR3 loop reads CASSPGTTDTGELFF. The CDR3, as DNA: TGTGCCAGCAGCCCTGGGACTACCGACACCGGGGAGCTGTTTTTT. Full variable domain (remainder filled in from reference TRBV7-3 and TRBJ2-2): GAGVSQTPSNKVTEKGKYVELRCDPISGHTALYWYRQSLGQGPEFLIYFQGTGAADDSGLPNDRFFAVRPEGSVSTLKIQRTERGDSAVYLCASSPGTTDTGELFFGEGSRLTVL.

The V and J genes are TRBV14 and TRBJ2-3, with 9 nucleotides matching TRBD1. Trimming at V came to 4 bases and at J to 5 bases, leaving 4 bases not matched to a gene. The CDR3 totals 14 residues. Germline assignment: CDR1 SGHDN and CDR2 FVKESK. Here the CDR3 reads CASSLQGAGDTQYF. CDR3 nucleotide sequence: TGTGCCAGCAGCCTACAGGGGGCCGGAGATACGCAGTATTTT. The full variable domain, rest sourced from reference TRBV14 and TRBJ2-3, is EAGVTQFPSHSVIEKGQTVTLRCDPISGHDNLYWYRRVMGKEIKFLLHFVKESKQDESGMPNNRFLAERTGGTYSTLKVQPAELEDSGVYFCASSLQGAGDTQYFGPGTRLTVL.

DNA for the CDR3: TGTGCCAGCGGAACCCGAGGGTTTATGGAACAGTTCTTC. It specifies CASGTRGFMEQFF. The V gene is TRBV28, the J gene TRBJ2-1, with TRBD2 as a possible D gene (5 bases). V gave up 8 bases and J gave up 13 bases, with 21 bases separating them. Germline CDR1 is MDHEN and CDR2 is SYDVKM. The CDR3 covers 13 residues.

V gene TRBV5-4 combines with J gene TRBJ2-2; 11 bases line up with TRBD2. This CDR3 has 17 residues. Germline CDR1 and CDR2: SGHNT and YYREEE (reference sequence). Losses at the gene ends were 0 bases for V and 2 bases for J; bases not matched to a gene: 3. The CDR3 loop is CASSLALAGGNTGELFF. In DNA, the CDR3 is TGTGCCAGCAGCTTGGCGCTAGCGGGAGGTAACACCGGGGAGCTGTTTTTT. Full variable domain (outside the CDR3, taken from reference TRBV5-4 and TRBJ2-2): ETGVTQSPTHLIKTRGQQVTLRCSSQSGHNTVSWYQQALGQGPQFIFQYYREEENGRGNFPPRFSGLQFPNYSSELNVNALELDDSALYLCASSLALAGGNTGELFFGEGSRLTVL.

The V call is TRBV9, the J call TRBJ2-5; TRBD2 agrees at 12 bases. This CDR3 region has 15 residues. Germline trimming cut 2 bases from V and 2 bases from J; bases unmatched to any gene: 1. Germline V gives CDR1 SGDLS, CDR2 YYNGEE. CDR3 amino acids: CASSVLAGGQETQYF. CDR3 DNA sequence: TGTGCCAGCAGCGTCCTAGCGGGGGGGCAAGAGACCCAGTACTTC.

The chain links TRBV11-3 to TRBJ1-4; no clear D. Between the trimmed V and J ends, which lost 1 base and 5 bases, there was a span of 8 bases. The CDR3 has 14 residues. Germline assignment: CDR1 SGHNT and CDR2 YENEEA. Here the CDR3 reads CASSLVGWNEKLFF. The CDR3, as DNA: TGTGCCAGCAGCTTAGTCGGTTGGAATGAAAAACTGTTTTTT.

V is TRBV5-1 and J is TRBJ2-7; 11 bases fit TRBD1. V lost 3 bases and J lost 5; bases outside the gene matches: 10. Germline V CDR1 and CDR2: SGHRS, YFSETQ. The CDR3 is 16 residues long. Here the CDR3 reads CASSSGGTGGIHEQYF. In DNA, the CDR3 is TGCGCCAGCAGCTCGGGAGGGACAGGGGGGATCCACGAGCAGTACTTC.

The CDR3 protein is CASSSPWRENEETQYF. The CDR3 DNA sequence: TGTGCCAGCAGCTCGCCGTGGAGGGAGAATGAAGAGACCCAGTACTTC. The V gene is TRBV7-2, the J gene TRBJ2-5, with D maybe TRBD2 (6 bases). The V end was cut by 4 bases, the J end by 3 bases, with 18 bases between. Germline V CDR1 and CDR2: SGHTA, FQGNSA. The CDR3 covers 16 residues.

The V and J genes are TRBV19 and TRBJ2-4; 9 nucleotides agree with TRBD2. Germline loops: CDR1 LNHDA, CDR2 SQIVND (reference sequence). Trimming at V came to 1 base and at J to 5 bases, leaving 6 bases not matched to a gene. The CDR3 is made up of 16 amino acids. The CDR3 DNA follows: TGTGCCAGTAGTATAGGGGGGCTAGCGGGGCAAAACATTCAGTACTTC. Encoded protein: CASSIGGLAGQNIQYF.

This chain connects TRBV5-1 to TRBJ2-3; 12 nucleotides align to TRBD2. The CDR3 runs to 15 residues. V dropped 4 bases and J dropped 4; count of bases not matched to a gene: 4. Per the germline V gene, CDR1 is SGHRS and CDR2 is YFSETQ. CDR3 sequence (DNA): TGCGCCAGCAGCCTAGCGGGAGGGGTTCCAGATACGCAGTATTTT. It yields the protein CASSLAGGVPDTQYF.